A single T cell receptor (beta chain) is shown here with its context. Antigen specificity is unknown. From germline, CDR1 is SEHNR and CDR2 FQNEAQ (reference sequence). The CDR3 contains 13 residues. V dropped 5 bases and J dropped 8 bases, with 15 bases sitting between them. Each CDR3 protein gets one entry after TCRdb re-called the RT-PCR reads with MiXCR. The sample has 500,000 or so distinct CDR3 sequences, more than 15% seen once. These data belong to a study of response to subunit inactivated influenza vaccine. Study results and limitations: That few new T cells are recruited by each seasonal influenza vaccination was the authors' suggestion.

Sample: CD4+ T cells sorted from PBMCs, taken around 25 months after vaccination. This sequence joins TRBV7-9 and TRBJ1-2; unclear D gene. The source is a man between 45 and 75 years old who received an inactivated influenza vaccine. CDR3 in DNA: TGTGCCAGCAGCAGCATCGCAGGAGGCGGCTACACCTTC. Its protein product is CASSSIAGGGYTF.